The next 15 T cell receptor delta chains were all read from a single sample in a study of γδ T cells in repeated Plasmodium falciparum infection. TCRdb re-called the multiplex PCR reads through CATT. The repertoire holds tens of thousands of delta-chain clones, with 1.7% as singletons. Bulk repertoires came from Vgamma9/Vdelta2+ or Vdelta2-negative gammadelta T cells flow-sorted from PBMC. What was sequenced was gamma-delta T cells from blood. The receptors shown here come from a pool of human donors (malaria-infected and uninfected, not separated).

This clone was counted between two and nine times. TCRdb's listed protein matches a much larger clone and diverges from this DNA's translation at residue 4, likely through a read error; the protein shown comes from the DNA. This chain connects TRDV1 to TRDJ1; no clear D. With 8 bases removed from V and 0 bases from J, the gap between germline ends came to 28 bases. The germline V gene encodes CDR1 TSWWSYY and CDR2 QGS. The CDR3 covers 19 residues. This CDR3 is CALRAGVRKAPSNTDKLIF. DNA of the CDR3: TGTGCTCTTAGGGCCGGGGTACGTAAAGCCCCGTCTAACACCGATAAACTCATCTTT.

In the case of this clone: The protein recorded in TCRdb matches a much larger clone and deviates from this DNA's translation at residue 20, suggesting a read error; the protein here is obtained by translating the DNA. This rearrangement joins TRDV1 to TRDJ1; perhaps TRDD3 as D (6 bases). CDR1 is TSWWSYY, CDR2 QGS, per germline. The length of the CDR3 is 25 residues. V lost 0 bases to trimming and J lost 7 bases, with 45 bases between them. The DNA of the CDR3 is TGTGCTCTTGGGGAACTTCCCTACCGCCCAGGATATTCCGCGAATTACTGGGTTCAGGAGCTTAAACTCATCTTT. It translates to CALGELPYRPGYSANYWVQELKLIF.

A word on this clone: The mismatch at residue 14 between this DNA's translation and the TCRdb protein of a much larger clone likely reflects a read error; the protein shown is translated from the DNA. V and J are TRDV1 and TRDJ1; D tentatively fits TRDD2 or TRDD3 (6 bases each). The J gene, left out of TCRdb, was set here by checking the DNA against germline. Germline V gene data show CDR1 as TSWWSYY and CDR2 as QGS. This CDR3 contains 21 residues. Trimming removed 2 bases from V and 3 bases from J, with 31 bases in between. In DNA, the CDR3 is TGTGCTCTTGGGGAAAGTATCCTACAAAACATTTGGGGGGTACGCGCCGATAAACTCATCTTT. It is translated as CALGESILQNIWGVRADKLIF.

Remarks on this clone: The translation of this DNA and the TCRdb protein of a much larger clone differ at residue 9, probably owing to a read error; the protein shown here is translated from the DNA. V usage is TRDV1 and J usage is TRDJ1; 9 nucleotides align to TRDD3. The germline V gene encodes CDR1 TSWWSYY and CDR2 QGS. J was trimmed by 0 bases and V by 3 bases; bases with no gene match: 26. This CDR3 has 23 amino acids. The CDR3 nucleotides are TGTGCTCTTGGGGAGACTGTCCTGACTTCCGCGATGGGGATACGCGCTAACACCGATAAACTCATCTTT. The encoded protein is CALGETVLTSAMGIRANTDKLIF.

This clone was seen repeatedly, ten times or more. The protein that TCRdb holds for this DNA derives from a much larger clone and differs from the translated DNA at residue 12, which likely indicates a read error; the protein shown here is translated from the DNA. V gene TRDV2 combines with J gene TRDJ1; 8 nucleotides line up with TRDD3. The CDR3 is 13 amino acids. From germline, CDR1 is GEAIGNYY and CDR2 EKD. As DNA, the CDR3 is TGTGCCTGTGACACACTGGGGGGTAGTAAACTCACCTTT. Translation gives CACDTLGGSKLTF.

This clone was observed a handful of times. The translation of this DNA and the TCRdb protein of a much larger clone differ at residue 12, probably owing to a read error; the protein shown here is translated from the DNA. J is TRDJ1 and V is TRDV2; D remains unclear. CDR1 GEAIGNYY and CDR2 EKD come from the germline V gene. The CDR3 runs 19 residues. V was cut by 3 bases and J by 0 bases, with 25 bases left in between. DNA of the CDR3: TGTGCCTGTGACCAGATCGGTACAGGGTGGGACGCGGACACCGATAAACTCATCTTT. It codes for CACDQIGTGWDADTDKLIF.

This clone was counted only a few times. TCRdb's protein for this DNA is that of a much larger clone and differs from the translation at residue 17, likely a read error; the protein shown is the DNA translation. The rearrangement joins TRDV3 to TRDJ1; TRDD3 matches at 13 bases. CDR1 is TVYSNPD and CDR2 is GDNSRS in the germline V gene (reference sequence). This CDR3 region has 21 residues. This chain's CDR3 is CAFTRPEPSTGGYANTEKLIF. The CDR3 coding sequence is TGTGCCTTTACTAGACCCGAACCCTCTACTGGGGGATACGCGAACACCGAGAAACTCATCTTT.

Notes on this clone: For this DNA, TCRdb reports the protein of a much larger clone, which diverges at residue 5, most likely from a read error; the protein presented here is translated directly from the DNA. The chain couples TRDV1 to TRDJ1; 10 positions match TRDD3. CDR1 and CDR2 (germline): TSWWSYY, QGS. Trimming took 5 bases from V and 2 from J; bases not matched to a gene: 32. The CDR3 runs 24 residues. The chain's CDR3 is CALGKRVWPTGGYAREGRTDKLIF. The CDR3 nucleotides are TGTGCTCTTGGGAAAAGAGTATGGCCTACCGGGGGATACGCCAGGGAAGGGAGGACCGATAAACTCATCTTT.

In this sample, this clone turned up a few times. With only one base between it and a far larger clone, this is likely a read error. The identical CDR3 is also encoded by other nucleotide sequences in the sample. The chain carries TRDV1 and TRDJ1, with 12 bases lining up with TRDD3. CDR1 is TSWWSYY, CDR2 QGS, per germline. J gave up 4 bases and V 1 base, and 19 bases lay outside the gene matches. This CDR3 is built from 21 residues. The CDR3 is CALGEPASYVVLGDTLDKLIF. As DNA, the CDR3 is TGTGCTCTTGGGGAACCGGCTTCCTACGTCGTGCTGGGGGATACGCTCGATAAACTCATCTTT.

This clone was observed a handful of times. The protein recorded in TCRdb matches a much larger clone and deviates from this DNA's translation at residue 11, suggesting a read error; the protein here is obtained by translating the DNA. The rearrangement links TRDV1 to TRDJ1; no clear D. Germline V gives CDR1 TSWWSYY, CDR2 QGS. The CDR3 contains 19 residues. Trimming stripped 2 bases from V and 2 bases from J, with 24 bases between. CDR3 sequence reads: CALGEGVPRGAVCTDKLIF. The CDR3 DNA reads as TGTGCTCTTGGGGAAGGGGTCCCACGCGGTGCTGTATGTACCGATAAACTCATCTTT.

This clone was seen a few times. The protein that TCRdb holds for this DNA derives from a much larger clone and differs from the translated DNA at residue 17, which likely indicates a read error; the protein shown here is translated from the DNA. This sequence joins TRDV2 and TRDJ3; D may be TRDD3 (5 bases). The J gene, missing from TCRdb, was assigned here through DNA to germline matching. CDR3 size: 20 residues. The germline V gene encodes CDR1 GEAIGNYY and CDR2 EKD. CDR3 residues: CACDTGGLVDGSWDTRRMFF. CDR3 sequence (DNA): TGTGCCTGTGACACCGGGGGCCTGGTCGATGGCTCCTGGGACACCCGACGGATGTTTTTC.

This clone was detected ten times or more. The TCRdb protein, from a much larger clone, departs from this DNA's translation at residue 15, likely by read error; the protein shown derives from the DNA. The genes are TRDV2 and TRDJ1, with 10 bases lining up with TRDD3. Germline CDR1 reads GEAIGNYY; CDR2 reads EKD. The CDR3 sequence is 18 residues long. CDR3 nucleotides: TGTGCCTGTGACAAGGGGGATACGGCCACATCGCAGACCGATAGACTCATCTTT. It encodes CACDKGDTATSQTDRLIF.

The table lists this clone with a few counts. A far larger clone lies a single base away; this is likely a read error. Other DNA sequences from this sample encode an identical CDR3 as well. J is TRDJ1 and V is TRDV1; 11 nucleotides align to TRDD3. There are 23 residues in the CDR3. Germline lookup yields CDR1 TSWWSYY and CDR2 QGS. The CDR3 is CALGELEGPVNVLGDKDTDKLIF. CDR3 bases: TGTGCTCTTGGGGAATTAGAAGGACCCGTGAACGTACTGGGGGATAAAGACACCGATAAACTCATCTTC.

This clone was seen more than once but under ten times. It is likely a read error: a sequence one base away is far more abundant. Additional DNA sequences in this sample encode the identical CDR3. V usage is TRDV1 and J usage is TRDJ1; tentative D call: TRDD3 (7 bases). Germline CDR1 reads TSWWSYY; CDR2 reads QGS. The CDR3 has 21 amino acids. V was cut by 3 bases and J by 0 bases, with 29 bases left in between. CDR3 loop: CALGELCSYNLWGFYTDKLIF. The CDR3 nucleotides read TGTGCTCTTGGGGAGCTTTGCTCCTACAACCTCTGGGGGTTCTACACCGATAAACTCATCTTT.

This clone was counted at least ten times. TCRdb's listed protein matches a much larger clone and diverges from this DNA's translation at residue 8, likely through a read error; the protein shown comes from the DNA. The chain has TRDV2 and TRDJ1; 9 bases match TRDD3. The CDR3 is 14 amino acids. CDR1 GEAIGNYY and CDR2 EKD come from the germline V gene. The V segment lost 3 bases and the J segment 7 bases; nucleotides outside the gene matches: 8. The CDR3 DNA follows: TGTGCCTGTGACGAACTGGGGGAGTCGAGTAAACTCATCTTT. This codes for CACDELGESSKLIF.